Shown below are 28 T cell receptor beta chains from a single sample sequenced in a study of T cells in Graves' hyperthyroidism and ophthalmopathy. Regions amplified from RNA transcripts were the TCR beta CDR3 regions. The TCR CDR3 was amplified in a first-round RT-PCR using the HTBI primer set. MiXCR, applied by TCRdb to the multiplex PCR reads, yields one record per CDR3 protein. Of a few hundred thousand distinct CDR3 sequences listed, approximately 15% are singletons. Sequencing used blood. These TCRs come from a woman aged 18-29 years with Graves' hyperthyroidism.

Ten or more counts support this clonotype. The chain uses TRBV3-1 and TRBJ1-1; D is uncertain. The CDR3 spans 13 residues. Germline assignment: CDR1 LGHDT and CDR2 YNNKEL (reference sequence). Trimming removed 4 bases at V and 5 bases at J, with 11 bases between. The CDR3 coding sequence is TGTGCCAGCAGCCCAAGAGGATGGACTGAAGCTTTCTTT. The encoded protein is CASSPRGWTEAFF.

This clonotype was observed at least ten times. The V call is TRBV6-1, the J call TRBJ2-2, with D perhaps TRBD2 (5 bases). The CDR3 extends over 14 amino acids. V lost 7 bases and J 4 bases, leaving 13 bases between the germline ends. Germline V gene data show CDR1 as MNHNS and CDR2 as SASEGT. This chain's CDR3 is CASIGGHATGELFF. The DNA for the CDR3 is TGTGCCAGCATTGGCGGGCACGCCACCGGGGAGCTGTTTTTT.

This clonotype was recorded many times. The chain uses TRBV2 and TRBJ1-1, with D possibly matching TRBD1 (5 bases). The CDR3 is made up of 14 amino acids. Germline V CDR1 and CDR2: SNHLY, FYNNEI. V dropped 8 bases and J dropped 0 bases, with 13 bases sitting between them. The CDR3 region is CASPEGALNTEAFF. The DNA for the CDR3 is TGTGCCAGCCCGGAAGGGGCCTTGAACACTGAAGCTTTCTTT.

This clonotype was observed many times. The chain couples TRBV3-1 to TRBJ1-2; the D is unclear. CDR3 size: 14 residues. Germline CDR1 reads LGHDT; CDR2 reads YNNKEL (reference sequence). V gave up 0 bases and J gave up 8 bases, with 13 bases separating them. The CDR3 reads CASSQEIPSGGYTF. CDR3 in DNA: TGTGCCAGCAGCCAAGAGATACCCTCGGGCGGCTACACCTTC.

A few counts support this clonotype. This chain links TRBV12-3 or TRBV12-4 with TRBJ1-4; the D is unclear. Trimming shortened V by 3 bases and J by 0 bases, and 5 bases separated the two germline ends. The CDR3 contains 14 residues. DNA of the CDR3: TGTGCCAGCAGTTTCATTGCAACTAATGAAAAACTGTTTTTT. Protein sequence: CASSFIATNEKLFF.

This chain links TRBV5-4 with TRBJ1-1; D unresolved. The V end lost 9 bases, the J end lost 1 base, and 13 bases lay between the germline ends. The CDR3 runs 13 residues. CDR1 SGHNT and CDR2 YYREEE come from the germline V gene (reference sequence). The CDR3 nucleotides are TGTGCCACGGCCAAGGCGGCGAACACTGAAGCTTTCTTT. Protein sequence: CATAKAANTEAFF.

This clonotype was seen at least ten times. The chain combines TRBV28 with TRBJ2-4; D gene unclear. Deletions cut 3 bases from V and 5 bases from J, with 5 bases between. This CDR3 has 12 amino acids. CDR1 and CDR2 from the germline V gene are MDHEN and SYDVKM. CDR3 protein: CASSLAENIQYF. The CDR3 DNA follows: TGTGCCAGCAGTTTGGCCGAAAACATTCAGTACTTC.

This clonotype was counted only a few times. The junction shows a germline mismatch at one end, possibly a read error. The rearrangement uses TRBV7-8 and TRBJ2-4, with 8 bases matching TRBD2. The germline CDR1 and CDR2 sequences are SGHVS and FQNEAQ. This CDR3 has 18 amino acids. This chain's CDR3 is CAGSSGLGRGLAKNIQYF. CDR3 nucleotides: TGTGCCGGCAGCTCGGGACTAGGTCGCGGTCTTGCCAAAAACATTCAGTACTTC.

This clonotype was observed at least ten times. The chain joins TRBV28 to TRBJ1-2; D not resolved. Germline V gives CDR1 MDHEN, CDR2 SYDVKM. V lost 10 bases to trimming and J lost 4 bases, with 7 bases between them. The CDR3 length is 10 residues. CDR3 amino acids: CATLSYGYTF. The CDR3 DNA reads TGTGCCACCTTGAGCTATGGCTACACCTTC.

As to this clonotype: Possible read error: a much larger clone is one base away. The chain couples TRBV28 to TRBJ2-7; TRBD1 is a possible D gene (6 bases). The J call is uncertain, as TRBJ2-1 better fits the DNA end. The CDR3 runs 14 residues. Germline CDR1 reads MDHEN; CDR2 reads SYDVKM. The CDR3 is CASSETGSSYEQFF. CDR3 in DNA: TGTGCCAGCAGTGAAACAGGGAGCTCCTACGAGCAGTTCTTC.

Many counts were recorded for this clonotype. The chain has TRBV20-1 and TRBJ2-3, with 8 bases matching TRBD1. CDR1 is DFQATT, CDR2 SNEGSKA, per germline (reference sequence). This CDR3 spans 16 amino acids. J was trimmed by 6 bases and V by 6 bases; bases with no gene match: 17. CDR3 nucleotide sequence: TGCAGTGCCAAACCGTCAGGACAGGGCTTAGTGGATACGCAGTATTTT. This codes for CSAKPSGQGLVDTQYF.

This chain uses TRBV11-2 with TRBJ2-2; D ambiguous. Germline CDR1 reads SGHAT; CDR2 reads FQNNGV. CDR3 length equals 16 residues. Trimming left V 0 bases short and J 6 bases short, with 14 bases between. DNA for the CDR3: TGTGCCAGCAGCTTAGAAGCTAGTGTATCACCCGGGGAGCTGTTTTTT. Its protein is CASSLEASVSPGELFF.

The rearrangement uses TRBV20-1 and TRBJ2-1; TRBD2 agrees at 9 bases. Germline V gene sequence: CDR1 DFQATT, CDR2 SNEGSKA (reference sequence). The CDR3 consists of 16 residues. V lost 3 bases to trimming and J lost 4 bases; unmatched junction nucleotides: 10. In nucleotides, the CDR3 is TGCAGTGCTAGTCGTTTTGCTAGCGGGACTTACAATGAGCAGTTCTTC. Its translation: CSASRFASGTYNEQFF.

This clonotype was seen a few times. This chain joins TRBV6-2 or TRBV6-3 and TRBJ1-4, with 11 bases lining up with TRBD1. With V trimmed by 5 bases and J by 8 bases, 10 bases remained unmatched. The germline V gene has CDR1 MNHEY and CDR2 SVGEGT. The CDR3 consists of 16 residues. The CDR3: CASSPRDRGSWEKLFF. In DNA form, the CDR3 reads TGTGCCAGCAGTCCCCGGGACAGGGGGAGCTGGGAAAAACTGTTTTTT.

This clonotype turned up a few times. A much larger clone lies one base from this, so it may be a read error. The V and J genes are TRBV3-1 and TRBJ1-1; 7 bases fit TRBD1. Germline assignment: CDR1 LGHDT and CDR2 YNNKEL (reference sequence). The CDR3 consists of 15 residues. The CDR3 bases are TGTGTCAGCAGCCAAAACCCGGGACAGTGGACTGAAGCTTTCTTT. Amino acid sequence: CVSSQNPGQWTEAFF.

This clonotype was detected many times. The V gene is TRBV7-8, the J gene TRBJ1-4, with 7 bases that match TRBD1. With 3 bases clipped from V and 10 bases from J, the junction kept 5 bases outside the gene matches. Germline CDR1 is SGHVS and CDR2 is FQNEAQ. The CDR3 runs to 13 residues. The chain's CDR3 is CASSLARGGKLFF. The DNA of the CDR3 is TGTGCCAGCAGCTTGGCCAGGGGGGGAAAACTGTTTTTT. Variable domain in full (rest from reference TRBV7-8 and TRBJ1-4): GAGVSQSPRYKVAKRGQDVALRCDPISGHVSLFWYQQALGQGPEFLTYFQNEAQLDKSGLPSDRFFAERPEGSVSTLKIQRTQQEDSAVYLCASSLARGGKLFFGSGTQLSVL.

This clonotype was seen at least ten times. The J gene is TRBJ1-2, the V gene TRBV25-1; maybe TRBD1 (5 bases). The CDR3 contains 12 residues. In germline, CDR1 is MGHDK, CDR2 SYGVNS. V lost 2 bases, J lost 8 bases, and 9 bases lay in between. CDR3 coding DNA: TGTGCCAGCAGTGAACAGGGCCGGGGCTACACCTTC. This translates into CASSEQGRGYTF.

This clonotype has at least ten counts. The genes are TRBV11-2 and TRBJ2-1; either TRBD1 or TRBD2 may supply D (5 bases each). Germline V gene sequence: CDR1 SGHAT, CDR2 FQNNGV. Trimming pared 10 bases from V and 5 bases from J, leaving 15 bases between. The CDR3 sequence is 13 residues long. CDR3 DNA sequence: TGTGCCACCGCCGGGACGGAAGACAATGAGCAGTTCTTC. Its protein product is CATAGTEDNEQFF.

There are a few counts of this clonotype. The rearrangement joins TRBV25-1 to TRBJ2-1; TRBD2 agrees at 8 bases. The germline V gene encodes CDR1 MGHDK and CDR2 SYGVNS. The J segment lost 8 bases and the V segment lost 3 bases, leaving 9 bases of the junction unmatched. The CDR3 loop spans 15 amino acids. CDR3 sequence: CASSDTAGVVDEQFF. For the CDR3, the DNA is TGTGCCAGCAGTGACACAGCGGGAGTAGTAGATGAGCAGTTCTTC.

Comment on this clonotype: This sequence may be a read error, since a much larger clone differs from it by one base. This rearrangement joins TRBV15 to TRBJ2-2; 13 positions match TRBD2. The germline V gene has CDR1 LNHNV and CDR2 YYDKDF (reference sequence). The CDR3 consists of 18 residues. DNA of the CDR3: TGTGCCACCAGCAGGGCTCGACTAGCGGGAGGTAACACCGGGGAGCCGTTTTTT. Translation: CATSRARLAGGNTGEPFF.

CDR3 loop: CASKTDANTGELFF. The CDR3 DNA is TGTGCCAGCAAGACAGATGCGAACACCGGGGAGCTGTTTTTT. V is TRBV9 and J is TRBJ2-2, with TRBD1 as a possible D gene (5 bases). Trimming cost V 6 bases and J 0 bases, with 9 bases left between them. The CDR3 loop spans 14 amino acids. Germline CDR1 is SGDLS and CDR2 is YYNGEE.

This clonotype was counted at least ten times. The V call is TRBV2, the J call TRBJ2-7; D might be TRBD2 (6 bases). The CDR3 extends over 13 amino acids. V was cut by 6 bases and J by 0 bases, with 9 bases left in between. Germline-derived CDR1 and CDR2 are SNHLY and FYNNEI. In DNA, the CDR3 is TGTGCCAGCAGGGGGACTGGCTCCTACGAGCAGTACTTC. Its protein is CASRGTGSYEQYF.

This clonotype has a count of ten or more. The chain joins TRBV12-3 or TRBV12-4 to TRBJ2-7; 8 positions agree with TRBD1. This CDR3 comprises 15 residues. The J segment lost 2 bases and the V segment lost 2 bases, leaving 5 bases of the junction unmatched. The CDR3 coding sequence is TGTGCCAGCAGTTTAAGAAGGACAGGGCCCTACGAGCAGTACTTC. This codes for CASSLRRTGPYEQYF.

This clonotype was observed many times. The chain joins TRBV7-9 to TRBJ2-1, with 10 nucleotides matching TRBD1. This CDR3 comprises 14 residues. After removal of 4 bases from V and 8 bases from J, the junction contained 5 bases not matched to a gene. Germline values: CDR1 SEHNR, CDR2 FQNEAQ (reference sequence). The chain's CDR3 is CASSSRQGADEQFF. DNA of the CDR3: TGTGCCAGCAGCTCCCGACAGGGGGCGGATGAGCAGTTCTTC.

V and J are TRBV7-9 and TRBJ2-2; D possibly corresponds to TRBD2 (5 bases). The CDR3 runs to 16 residues. Looked up from germline, CDR1 is SEHNR and CDR2 is FQNEAQ (reference sequence). The ends were cut back, 0 bases at V and 4 bases at J, with 12 bases in the middle. The CDR3 DNA reads TGTGCCAGCAGCTTAGCGCCAGGCGAGGGCACCGGGGAGCTGTTTTTT. Its protein product is CASSLAPGEGTGELFF.

The rearrangement joins TRBV7-6 to TRBJ1-1; D is undetermined. The CDR3 covers 15 residues. Germline CDR1 and CDR2: SGHVS and FNYEAQ. V was trimmed by 2 bases and J by 3 bases, leaving 13 bases between them. CDR3: CASSLSGPWDTEAFF. DNA for the CDR3: TGTGCCAGCAGCTTATCCGGACCCTGGGACACTGAAGCTTTCTTT.

The genes are TRBV20-1 and TRBJ2-7, with a tentative D call TRBD2 (5 bases). The CDR3 consists of 13 residues. V lost 5 bases and J lost 7, with 18 bases in between. Germline loops: CDR1 DFQATT, CDR2 SNEGSKA (reference sequence). The CDR3 is CSARTPVSGEQYF. The CDR3 DNA follows: TGCAGTGCTCGGACGCCCGTGTCGGGGGAGCAGTACTTC.

Only a few counts were recorded for this clonotype. This rearrangement joins TRBV27 to TRBJ1-6; possibly TRBD1 for D (5 bases). CDR1 is MNHEY and CDR2 is SMNVEV in the germline V gene (reference sequence). The CDR3 covers 15 residues. The V end lost 5 bases, the J end lost 5 bases, and 13 bases lay between the germline ends. The chain's CDR3 is CASSRWTRNNSPLHF. As DNA, the CDR3 is TGTGCCAGCAGTCGATGGACAAGGAATAATTCACCCCTCCACTTT.